The 9 T cell receptor beta chains below come from one sample, sequenced in a study of cytomegalovirus exposure and HLA in healthy donors. Researchers ran the PCR with 60 Vbeta and 13 Jbeta primers. The data were produced by immunoSEQ multiplex PCR, yet TCRdb's version contains in-frame clones alone and is incomplete. Of 100,000 to 150,000 clones in the sample, about 80% were seen once. The sample was PBMCs. Source of these receptors: a man younger than 40 in good health and CMV-seronegative.

The rearrangement uses TRBV11-2 and TRBJ1-4; unclear D gene. Germline CDR1 reads SGHAT; CDR2 reads FQNNGV. There are 15 residues in the CDR3. Trimming removed 3 bases at V and 0 bases at J, with 8 bases between. The CDR3: CASSFSVATNEKLFF. Written as DNA, the CDR3 is TGTGCCAGCAGCTTTAGTGTTGCAACTAATGAAAAACTGTTTTTT.

Concerning this clone: One end of the junction does not line up with germline, which may come from a read error. The V call is TRBV2, the J call TRBJ1-5; no clear D. The germline CDR1 and CDR2 sequences are SNHLY and FYNNEI. The CDR3 is 16 residues long. CDR3 sequence reads: CASSEGAGVFNQPQNF. The CDR3, as DNA: TGTGCCAGCAGTGAAGGGGCGGGTGTCTTCAATCAGCCCCAGAATTTT.

This clone was detected a few times. This chain uses TRBV28 with TRBJ1-5, with unresolved D. Trimming removed 6 bases at V and 10 bases at J, with 13 bases between. The CDR3 covers 12 residues. The germline V gene encodes CDR1 MDHEN and CDR2 SYDVKM. CDR3 bases: TGTGCCAGCAGCCCCCCTAGCGGACCCCAGCATTTT. Its protein product is CASSPPSGPQHF.

The chain is built from TRBV7-9 and TRBJ2-7; maybe TRBD1 (6 bases). Per germline, CDR1 SEHNR and CDR2 FQNEAQ (reference sequence). This CDR3 spans 16 amino acids. Trimming removed 3 bases at V and 3 bases at J, with 18 bases between. The CDR3 DNA is TGTGCCAGCAGCTTGGCGACAGGAGGACGGGGCTACGAGCAGTACTTC. It specifies CASSLATGGRGYEQYF.

The chain combines TRBV4-2 with TRBJ2-1; no firm D call. The germline CDR1 and CDR2 sequences are LGHNA and YNFKEQ. The CDR3 loop spans 17 amino acids. V was shortened by 1 base and J by 0 bases, with 13 bases between the two germline ends. The CDR3: CASSQVAALSSYNEQFF. In DNA form, the CDR3 reads TGTGCCAGCAGCCAAGTTGCGGCCTTAAGCTCCTACAATGAGCAGTTCTTC.

The CDR3 protein is CASSPDSNQETQYF. As DNA, the CDR3 is TGTGCCAGCAGCCCAGACAGTAACCAAGAGACCCAGTACTTC. This chain uses TRBV7-9 with TRBJ2-5; tentative D call: TRBD1 (5 bases). V lost 5 bases and J lost 0, with 10 bases in between. Germline V CDR1 and CDR2: SEHNR, FQNEAQ (reference sequence). This CDR3 has 14 residues.

J is TRBJ1-1 and V is TRBV11-3; 11 bases line up with TRBD1. CDR1 is SGHNT and CDR2 is YENEEA in the germline V gene. Trimming took 1 base from V and 4 from J; bases not matched to a gene: 5. CDR3 length: 16 residues. CDR3 loop: CASSLGGGTGGTEAFF. The CDR3 DNA reads TGTGCCAGCAGCTTAGGGGGCGGGACAGGGGGCACTGAAGCTTTCTTT.

This clone has just one count. V and J are TRBV6-5 and TRBJ2-1; 9 bases align to TRBD1. Germline lookup yields CDR1 MNHEY and CDR2 SVGAGI. This CDR3 contains 16 residues. V shed 2 bases, J shed 5 bases, and the junction held 7 bases outside the gene matches. The CDR3 sequence: CASSYGPGQGDNEQFF. In nucleotides, the CDR3 is TGTGCCAGCAGTTACGGGCCGGGACAGGGAGACAATGAGCAGTTCTTC.

The rearrangement links TRBV29-1 to TRBJ2-1; TRBD1 aligns across 8 bases. With 4 bases clipped from V and 4 bases from J, the junction kept 9 bases outside the gene matches. Germline V gene lookup returns CDR1 SQVTM and CDR2 ANQGSEA. CDR3 length: 15 residues. DNA for the CDR3: TGCAGCGTTGCTTTCCGGACAGGGCATTACAATGAGCAGTTCTTC. This sequence encodes CSVAFRTGHYNEQFF.